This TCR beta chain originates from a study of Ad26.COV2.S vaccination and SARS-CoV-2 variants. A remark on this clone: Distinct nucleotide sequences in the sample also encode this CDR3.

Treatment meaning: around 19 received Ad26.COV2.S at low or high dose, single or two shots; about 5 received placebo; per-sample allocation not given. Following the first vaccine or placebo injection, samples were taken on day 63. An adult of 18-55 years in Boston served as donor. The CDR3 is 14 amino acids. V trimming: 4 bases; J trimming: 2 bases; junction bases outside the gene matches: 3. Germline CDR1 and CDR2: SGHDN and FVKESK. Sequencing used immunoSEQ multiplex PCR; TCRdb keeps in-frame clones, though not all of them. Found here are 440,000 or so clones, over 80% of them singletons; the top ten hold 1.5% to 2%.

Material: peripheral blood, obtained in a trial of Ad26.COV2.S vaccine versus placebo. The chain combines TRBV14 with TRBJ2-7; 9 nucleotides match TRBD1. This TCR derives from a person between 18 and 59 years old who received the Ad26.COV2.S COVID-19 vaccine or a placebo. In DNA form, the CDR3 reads TGTGCCAGCAGCCCCACAGGGGGCCCCTACGAGCAGTACTTC. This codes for CASSPTGGPYEQYF.